This T cell receptor (beta chain) was identified in a study of T-cell reconstitution after alpha-beta-depleted transplantation in children. At least ten counts were recorded for this clonotype. Antigen: not known. CDR3 length equals 12 residues. Deletions cut 5 bases from V and 14 bases from J, with 16 bases between. Study-level points and caveats: In some patients, recipient T cells and intrathymic progenitors surviving conditioning explained high day-60 diversity. Newly produced T cells mostly provided counts and TCRbeta diversity after one year, as hyperexpanded clones declined. Several hundred expanded graft clones reportedly gave rise to the alpha-beta T cells present about two months after transplant.

A library of TCRbeta sequences, prepared with unique molecular identifiers, was generated. TCRdb itself ran the PCR reads through MiXCR, one entry per CDR3 protein. Of 150,000 to 250,000 distinct CDR3 sequences in the sample, approximately 6.8% were seen once. The chain is built from TRBV12-3 or TRBV12-4 and TRBJ2-1; perhaps TRBD2 as D (6 bases). Sequences were derived from PBMCs, sampled before TCRalphabeta/CD19-depleted stem cell transplant. The receptor was derived from a girl under three years old with combined immunodeficiency, due to receive a stem cell transplant. The CDR3 here is CASSMGLGGEFF. In nucleotides, the CDR3 is TGTGCCAGCAGTATGGGACTTGGAGGCGAGTTCTTC.